A selection of T cell receptor beta chains follows, all from one sample in a study of technical replicates of blood from a handful of donors. Some clones are missing from TCRdb's copy, which holds only in-frame ones; the method was immunoSEQ multiplex PCR. This sample has 72,000 or so clones; just under 95% occur once, and the top ten carry about 0.38%. Material: T cells isolated from PBMCs. All receptors come from a human donor in good health. CDR3s include the opening cysteine and the closing phenylalanine or tryptophan. A D gene is named only where the DNA matches it firmly. Clone size is stated in some rows and not others, as once, few, many or a class when expanded.

d_call	j_call	v_call	clone_size	cdr3_length	cdr3_aa	cdr3_nt
-	TRBJ2-5	TRBV6-5	-	15	CASSYSGGAQETQYF	TGTGCCAGCAGTTACTCAGGGGGGGCCCAAGAGACCCAGTACTTC
TRBD2	TRBJ2-5	TRBV7-3	-	15	CASSSSGGGQETQYF	TGTGCCAGCAGCTCCTCGGGGGGTGGCCAAGAGACCCAGTACTTC
-	TRBJ2-7	TRBV5-6	-	16	CASSPYTGTQVDEQYF	TGTGCCAGCAGTCCTTATACCGGGACTCAAGTCGACGAGCAGTACTTC
TRBD1	TRBJ1-2	TRBV7-2	-	16	CASSLTPGQGSYGYTF	TGTGCCAGCAGCTTGACCCCGGGACAGGGATCCTATGGCTACACCTTC
TRBD2	TRBJ2-3	TRBV7-9	-	15	CASSLGTSGGDTQYF	TGTGCCAGCAGCTTAGGGACTAGCGGAGGTGATACGCAGTATTTT
-	TRBJ2-3	TRBV2	once	14	CASSGESYTDTQYF	TGTGCCAGCAGTGGTGAATCCTACACAGATACGCAGTATTTT
-	TRBJ2-6	TRBV11-2	-	13	CALDGAGANVLTF	TGTGCCCTAGACGGTGCTGGGGCCAACGTCCTGACTTTC
-	TRBJ1-4	TRBV7-9	-	15	CASSPRQATNEKLFF	TGTGCCAGCAGCCCCAGACAGGCAACTAATGAAAAACTGTTTTTT
TRBD1	TRBJ1-2	TRBV7-6	-	15	CASSLDLQGKDGYTF	TGTGCCAGCAGCTTAGATCTACAGGGGAAGGACGGCTACACCTTC
-	TRBJ1-1	TRBV15	few	13	CATSGGLPLEAFF	TGTGCCACCAGCGGCGGGTTACCGCTCGAAGCTTTCTTT
-	TRBJ1-2	TRBV27	once	12	CASSPRVGGYTF	TGTGCCAGCAGTCCCCGGGTTGGAGGCTACACCTTC
TRBD2	TRBJ2-3	TRBV28	-	14	CASRMAGGADTQYF	TGTGCCAGCAGGATGGCGGGAGGGGCTGATACGCAGTATTTT
-	TRBJ1-4	TRBV7-3	-	15	CASSLMAGEGEKLFF	TGTGCCAGCAGCTTAATGGCCGGGGAGGGCGAAAAACTGTTTTTT
-	TRBJ2-7	TRBV30	-	14	CAWSVRHRLYEQYF	TGTGCCTGGAGTGTACGCCACAGACTATACGAGCAGTACTTC
-	TRBJ1-4	TRBV6-1	-	13	CASSPNRDEKLFF	TGTGCCAGCAGCCCTAACAGGGATGAAAAACTGTTTTTT
-	TRBJ2-1	TRBV7-9	-	13	CASSLASYNEQFF	TGTGCCAGCAGCTTAGCTAGCTACAATGAGCAGTTCTTC
-	TRBJ1-2	TRBV30	once	14	CAWSGQVANYGYTF	TGTGCCTGGAGTGGGCAGGTCGCTAACTATGGCTACACCTTC
-	TRBJ2-3	TRBV4-1	-	14	CASSQTIAADTQYF	TGCGCCAGCAGCCAAACAATAGCCGCAGATACGCAGTATTTT
TRBD2	TRBJ2-1	TRBV5-1	once	17	CASSLSTSGRALGEQFF	TGCGCCAGCAGTCTTAGTACTAGCGGGAGGGCCTTGGGGGAGCAGTTCTTC
TRBD1	TRBJ1-4	TRBV28	-	16	CASSSRLGTGTVKLFF	TGTGCCAGCAGTTCTCGTCTCGGGACAGGGACTGTAAAACTGTTTTTT
TRBD2	TRBJ2-7	TRBV9	-	14	CASSASGRWYEQYF	TGTGCCAGCAGCGCTAGCGGGAGATGGTACGAGCAGTACTTC
-	TRBJ1-2	TRBV29-1	-	11	CSARDTYGYTF	TGCAGCGCGCGGGATACCTATGGCTACACCTTC
-	TRBJ1-1	TRBV28	-	17	CASENRERVYEHTEAFF	TGTGCCAGCGAAAACAGAGAGAGGGTGTATGAACACACTGAAGCTTTCTTT
-	TRBJ2-3	TRBV2	-	16	CASSEAGDTGTDTQYF	TGTGCCAGCAGTGAAGCCGGGGATACGGGCACAGATACGCAGTATTTT
TRBD1	TRBJ1-1	TRBV28	-	14	CASSQSQGLTEAFF	TGTGCCAGCAGTCAGTCACAGGGGTTAACTGAAGCTTTCTTT
-	TRBJ2-1	TRBV4-1	-	12	CASSPGRNEQFF	TGCGCCAGCAGCCCGGGAAGAAATGAGCAGTTCTTC
-	TRBJ2-5	TRBV30	-	15	CAWSVPEPTGETQYF	TGTGCCTGGAGTGTACCCGAGCCCACGGGGGAGACCCAGTACTTC
-	TRBJ2-7	TRBV30	-	12	CAWSVAGYEQYF	TGTGCCTGGAGTGTCGCGGGGTACGAGCAGTACTTC
TRBD2	TRBJ2-3	TRBV19	-	15	CASSTTSGSTDTQYF	TGTGCCAGTAGTACAACTAGCGGGAGCACAGATACGCAGTATTTT
TRBD2	TRBJ2-7	TRBV7-2	-	15	CASSLHGTSGNEQYF	TGTGCCAGCAGCCTCCACGGGACTAGCGGGAACGAGCAGTACTTC
-	TRBJ2-5	TRBV19	-	13	CASSDRHQETQYF	TGTGCCAGTTCCGACAGACACCAAGAGACCCAGTACTTC
TRBD2	TRBJ2-3	TRBV6-1	-	16	CASSERQREIADTQYF	TGTGCCAGCAGTGAAAGGCAGCGGGAGATTGCAGATACGCAGTATTTT
-	TRBJ1-5	TRBV9	-	15	CASSVSGNSNQPQHF	TGTGCCAGCAGCGTGTCAGGGAATAGCAATCAGCCCCAGCATTTT
-	TRBJ2-1	TRBV5-1	-	15	CASSTDGGSYNEQFF	TGCGCCAGCAGCACGGACGGGGGATCCTACAATGAGCAGTTCTTC
-	TRBJ1-1	TRBV27	-	16	CASSLSLPRAYTEAFF	TGTGCCAGCAGTTTATCGCTGCCCAGGGCGTACACTGAAGCTTTCTTT
-	TRBJ1-2	TRBV15	-	11	CATSSSYGYTF	TGTGCCACCAGTTCTTCCTACGGCTACACCTTC
-	TRBJ2-1	TRBV4-3	-	15	CASSILTTPNNEQFF	TGCGCCAGCAGTATATTAACTACCCCGAACAATGAGCAGTTCTTC
TRBD2	TRBJ2-7	TRBV7-3	-	16	CASSFRLAGNDYEQYF	TGTGCCAGCAGCTTCCGACTAGCAGGCAACGACTACGAGCAGTACTTC
-	TRBJ2-1	TRBV11-2	-	14	CASSSGLRVNEQFF	TGTGCCAGCAGCTCGGGACTGAGGGTAAATGAGCAGTTCTTC
TRBD2	TRBJ2-7	TRBV4-1	-	14	CASSPRGGSYEQYF	TGCGCCAGCAGCCCGAGAGGCGGGAGCTACGAGCAGTACTTC
-	TRBJ2-2	TRBV12-5	-	15	CASGDAGWSGGELFF	TGTGCTAGTGGTGATGCGGGATGGTCGGGCGGGGAGCTGTTTTTT
TRBD1	TRBJ1-2	TRBV10-3	-	13	CAISEQGAGGYTF	TGTGCCATCAGTGAACAGGGGGCTGGTGGCTACACCTTC
TRBD2	TRBJ2-1	TRBV4-1	-	17	CASSLETSGRNYNEQFF	TGCGCCAGCAGCCTAGAGACTAGCGGGAGAAACTACAATGAGCAGTTCTTC
TRBD2	TRBJ2-1	TRBV7-3	-	16	CASSGYSGDTYNEQFF	TGTGCCAGCAGCGGTTATAGCGGGGACACCTACAATGAGCAGTTCTTC
TRBD1	TRBJ1-1	TRBV7-9	few	15	CASSWGQGVGTEAFF	TGTGCCAGCAGCTGGGGACAGGGGGTAGGTACTGAAGCTTTCTTT
-	TRBJ1-1	TRBV27	once	14	CASRGLGGGTEAFF	TGTGCCAGCAGAGGTTTGGGCGGGGGAACTGAAGCTTTCTTT
-	TRBJ2-1	TRBV5-6	-	14	CASSLGSGYNEQFF	TGTGCCAGCAGCTTGGGCTCGGGTTACAATGAGCAGTTCTTC
-	TRBJ2-7	TRBV7-2	-	13	CASRQESSYEQYF	TGTGCCAGCAGACAGGAAAGCTCCTACGAGCAGTACTTC
TRBD1	TRBJ2-5	TRBV5-1	-	12	CASGTVQESQYF	TGCGCCAGCGGGACAGTTCAAGAGTCCCAGTACTTC
-	TRBJ1-2	TRBV25-1	-	14	CASSFGDSNYGYTF	TGTGCCAGCAGTTTTGGAGATTCTAACTATGGCTACACCTTC